A selection of T cell receptor beta chains follows, all from one sample in a study of shared clonotypes between healthy human individuals. Clones were sequenced by immunoSEQ multiplex PCR, and TCRdb holds only the in-frame ones, with some missing. The profile covers under 2,000,000 clones, with roughly 94% appearing a single time and more than 0.95% taken by the ten largest. Sequencing was carried out using naive CD8+ T cells sorted from blood. These receptors were taken from a man aged 18 to 35 in good health. Both conserved end residues are part of each CDR3. A D gene is named only where the DNA matches it firmly. Only some rows state a clone size, as once, few, many or a class for expanded clones.

V,size,D,J,CDR3,DNA
TRBV5-1,NA,NA,TRBJ2-2,CASSYHREATGELFF,TGCGCCAGCAGTTACCACAGGGAGGCGACCGGGGAGCTGTTTTTT
TRBV6-4,once,NA,TRBJ1-2,CASSDTGGGYTF,TGTGCCAGCAGTGACACCGGGGGAGGCTACACCTTC
TRBV4-1,NA,NA,TRBJ2-2,CASSQGTVETGELFF,TGCGCCAGCAGCCAGGGGACCGTGGAGACCGGGGAGCTGTTTTTT
TRBV27,NA,NA,TRBJ2-2,CASRALGGGTGELFF,TGTGCCAGCAGAGCCCTAGGGGGAGGGACCGGGGAGCTGTTTTTT
TRBV10-1,NA,NA,TRBJ2-3,CASSGALSTDTQYF,TGCGCCAGCAGCGGGGCGCTTAGCACAGATACGCAGTATTTT
TRBV7-9,NA,NA,TRBJ2-2,CASSYPTPSTGELFF,TGTGCCAGCAGCTACCCGACCCCGAGCACCGGGGAGCTGTTTTTT
TRBV4-2,NA,TRBD1,TRBJ2-5,CASSQDDRGDETQYF,TGTGCCAGCAGCCAAGACGACAGGGGAGATGAGACCCAGTACTTC
TRBV14,NA,NA,TRBJ2-7,CASSPVYGSGSYEQYF,TGTGCCAGCAGCCCCGTGTACGGGTCCGGCTCCTACGAGCAGTACTTC
TRBV4-1,NA,TRBD2,TRBJ2-7,CASSQDLAGSYEQYF,TGCGCCAGCAGCCAAGATCTAGCGGGGTCCTACGAGCAGTACTTC
TRBV27,NA,NA,TRBJ2-7,CASSSGGESYEQYF,TGTGCCAGCAGCTCCGGAGGGGAATCCTACGAGCAGTACTTC
TRBV6-5,NA,TRBD1,TRBJ2-7,CASSAGTGGDEQYF,TGTGCCAGCAGCGCCGGGACAGGGGGTGACGAGCAGTACTTC
TRBV29-1,NA,NA,TRBJ2-3,CSVEDRGSSTDTQYF,TGCAGCGTTGAAGATCGGGGGAGCTCCACAGATACGCAGTATTTT
TRBV18,NA,TRBD1,TRBJ2-2,CASSRPGQGARTGELFF,TGTGCCAGCTCACGGCCGGGACAGGGGGCGCGGACCGGGGAGCTGTTTTTT
TRBV10-2,once,NA,TRBJ1-1,CASSPAGRGNTEAFF,TGCGCCAGCAGCCCTGCTGGGAGGGGGAACACTGAAGCTTTCTTT
TRBV11-2,NA,TRBD1,TRBJ2-4,CASSWDSGNIQYF,TGTGCCAGCAGCTGGGACAGCGGAAACATTCAGTACTTC
TRBV2,NA,NA,TRBJ1-5,CASSERTASSPPNQPQHF,TGTGCCAGCAGTGAAAGGACAGCGTCCTCCCCCCCCAATCAGCCCCAGCATTTT
TRBV6-1,NA,NA,TRBJ2-1,CASSEMVTVNEQFF,TGTGCCAGCAGTGAAATGGTGACAGTTAATGAGCAGTTCTTC
TRBV28,NA,NA,TRBJ1-2,CASTRAVQGSSGF,TGTGCCAGCACCCGCGCAGTACAGGGCTCTAGTGGCTTC
TRBV27,NA,NA,TRBJ2-1,CASSLPSTTGYNEQFF,TGTGCCAGCAGTTTACCCTCCACGACGGGTTACAATGAGCAGTTCTTC
TRBV6-1,NA,NA,TRBJ2-5,CASSDGAARQETQYF,TGTGCCAGCAGTGACGGCGCGGCGCGACAAGAGACCCAGTACTTC
TRBV7-2,NA,TRBD1,TRBJ2-3,CAIDARDRWPDTQYF,TGTGCCATAGATGCTCGGGACAGGTGGCCAGATACGCAGTATTTT
TRBV4-1,NA,NA,TRBJ1-2,CASSQERRDLHYGYTF,TGCGCCAGCAGCCAAGAAAGAAGGGATTTACACTATGGCTACACCTTC
TRBV4-1,few,NA,TRBJ1-6,CASSQEGNGSPLHF,TGCGCCAGCAGCCAAGAGGGGAATGGTTCACCCCTCCACTTT
TRBV10-3,NA,NA,TRBJ2-5,CAISESGHQETQYF,TGTGCCATCAGTGAGTCTGGGCACCAAGAGACCCAGTACTTC
TRBV5-1,once,TRBD1,TRBJ1-2,CASSLEPGQGANYGYTF,TGCGCCAGCAGCCTTGAACCGGGACAGGGGGCGAACTATGGCTACACCTTC